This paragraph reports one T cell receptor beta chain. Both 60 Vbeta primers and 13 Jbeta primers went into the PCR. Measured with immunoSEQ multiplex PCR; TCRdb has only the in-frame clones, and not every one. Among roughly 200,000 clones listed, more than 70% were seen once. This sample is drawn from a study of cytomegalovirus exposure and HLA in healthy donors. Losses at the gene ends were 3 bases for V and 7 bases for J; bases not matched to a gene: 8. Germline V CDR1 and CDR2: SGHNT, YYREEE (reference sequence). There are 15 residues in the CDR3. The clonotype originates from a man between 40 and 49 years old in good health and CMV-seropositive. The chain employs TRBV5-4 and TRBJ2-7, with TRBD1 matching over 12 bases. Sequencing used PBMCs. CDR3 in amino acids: CASSSPGQGAGEQYF. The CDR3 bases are TGTGCCAGCAGCTCGCCGGGACAGGGGGCGGGAGAGCAGTACTTC.